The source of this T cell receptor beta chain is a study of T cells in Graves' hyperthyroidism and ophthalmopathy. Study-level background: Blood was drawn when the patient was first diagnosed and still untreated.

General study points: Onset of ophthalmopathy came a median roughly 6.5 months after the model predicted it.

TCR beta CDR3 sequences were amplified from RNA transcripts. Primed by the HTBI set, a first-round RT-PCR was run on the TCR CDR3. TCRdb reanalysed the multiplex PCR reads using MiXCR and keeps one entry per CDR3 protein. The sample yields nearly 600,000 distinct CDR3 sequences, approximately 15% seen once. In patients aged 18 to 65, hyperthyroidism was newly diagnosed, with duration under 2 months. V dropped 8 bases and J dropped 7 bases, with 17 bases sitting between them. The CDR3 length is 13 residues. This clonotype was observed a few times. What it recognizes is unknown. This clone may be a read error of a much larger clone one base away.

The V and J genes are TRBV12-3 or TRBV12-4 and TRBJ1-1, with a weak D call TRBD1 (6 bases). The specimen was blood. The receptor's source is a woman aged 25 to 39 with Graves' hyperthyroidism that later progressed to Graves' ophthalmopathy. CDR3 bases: TGTGCCAGCGTGGACAGCACCTTACTTGAAGCTTTCTTT. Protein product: CASVDSTLLEAFF.